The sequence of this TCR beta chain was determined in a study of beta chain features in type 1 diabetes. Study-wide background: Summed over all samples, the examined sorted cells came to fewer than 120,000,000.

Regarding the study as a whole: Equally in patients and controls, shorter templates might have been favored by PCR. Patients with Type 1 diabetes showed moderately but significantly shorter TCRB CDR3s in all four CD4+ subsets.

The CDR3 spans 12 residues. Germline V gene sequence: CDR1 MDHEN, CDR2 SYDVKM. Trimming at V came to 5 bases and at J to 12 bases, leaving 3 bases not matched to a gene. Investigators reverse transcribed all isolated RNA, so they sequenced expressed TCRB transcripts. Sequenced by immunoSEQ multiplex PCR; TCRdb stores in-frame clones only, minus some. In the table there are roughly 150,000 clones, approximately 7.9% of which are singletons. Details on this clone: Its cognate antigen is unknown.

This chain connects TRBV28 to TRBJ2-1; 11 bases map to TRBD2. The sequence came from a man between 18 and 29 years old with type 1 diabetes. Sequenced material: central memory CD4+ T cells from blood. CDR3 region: CASSSSGGAQFF. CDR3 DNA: TGTGCCAGCAGTAGTAGCGGGGGGGCGCAGTTCTTC.